Listed below are T cell receptor beta chains from one sample, sequenced in a study of shared T cell receptors in the human thymus. Assay used: immunoSEQ multiplex PCR; TCRdb lists only in-frame clones, some missing. The sample records approximately 730,000 clones, approximately 85% being singletons. The sample was also reused in another study, on human thymus T cells.

The sample comprised thymocytes. The receptors here all came from a girl in the first two years of life with a congenital heart defect. CDR3s include the opening cysteine and the closing phenylalanine or tryptophan. Each record gives: clone size, J gene, V gene, D gene, CDR3 protein, CDR3 DNA. D genes are given only for firm matches. The size field is filled for only some rows; it gives once, few, many or a size class.

- TRBJ1-6 TRBV6-1 TRBD1 CASSDRGSGQGRSPLHF TGTGCCAGCAGTGATAGGGGGTCAGGACAGGGGAGGTCACCCCTCCACTTT
- TRBJ2-3 TRBV5-6 TRBD2 CASRPGSGGAPDTQYF TGTGCCAGCCGCCCGGGGAGCGGGGGGGCCCCAGATACGCAGTATTTT
- TRBJ2-2 TRBV4-3 - CASSQIDTGRTLFPKSGELFF TGCGCCAGCAGCCAAATTGATACAGGACGAACCCTGTTCCCAAAATCCGGGGAGCTGTTTTTT
- TRBJ2-7 TRBV6-1 TRBD1 CASRSLRTGGYEQYF TGTGCCAGCAGAAGCCTGAGAACAGGGGGATACGAGCAGTACTTC
- TRBJ1-5 TRBV6-4 - CASSDSGTPYDSNQPQHF TGTGCCAGCAGTGACTCCGGGACACCTTACGATAGCAATCAGCCCCAGCATTTT
- TRBJ2-1 TRBV10-2 TRBD2 CASSEDSGGAYNEQFF TGCGCCAGCAGTGAGGATAGCGGGGGGGCCTACAATGAGCAGTTCTTC
- TRBJ2-1 TRBV4-3 TRBD2 CASSQDRRLAGGAMDEQFF TGCGCCAGCAGCCAAGATAGGAGACTAGCGGGGGGAGCAATGGATGAGCAGTTCTTC
- TRBJ1-1 TRBV29-1 - CSECPLDRPNTEAFF TGCAGCGAGTGCCCGTTGGACAGACCGAACACTGAAGCTTTCTTT
- TRBJ1-2 TRBV29-1 - CSVDGGYGYTF TGCAGCGTTGACGGGGGCTATGGCTACACCTTC
- TRBJ2-3 TRBV29-1 - CSVEMPGDTQYF TGCAGCGTTGAGATGCCAGGGGATACGCAGTATTTT
- TRBJ1-2 TRBV30 - CAWSVTLYGYTF TGTGCCTGGAGTGTAACTTTATATGGCTACACCTTC
- TRBJ1-3 TRBV11-2 TRBD1 CASSRRPGGCGNTIYF TGTGCCAGCAGCCGACGGCCAGGGGGCTGTGGAAACACCATATATTTT
- TRBJ2-5 TRBV19 TRBD1 CASKGRDRVETQYF TGTGCCAGTAAAGGGAGGGACAGGGTGGAGACCCAGTACTTC
- TRBJ2-7 TRBV14 TRBD2 CASSQRAGGAYEQYF TGTGCCAGCAGCCAACGGGCGGGGGGGGCCTACGAGCAGTACTTC
- TRBJ1-4 TRBV30 - CAWLGPHNLWATNEKLFF TGTGCCTGGTTGGGCCCGCATAACCTTTGGGCAACTAATGAAAAACTGTTTTTT
- TRBJ1-1 TRBV28 - CASSPSGSNTEAFF TGTGCCAGCAGTCCATCAGGGTCGAACACTGAAGCTTTCTTT
- TRBJ1-1 TRBV2 - CASIPENTEAFF TGTGCCAGCATCCCAGAGAACACTGAAGCTTTCTTT
once TRBJ1-6 TRBV6-1 TRBD1 CASSQTGGRVPLHF TGTGCCAGCAGTCAGACAGGGGGGCGCGTCCCCCTCCACTTT
few TRBJ1-5 TRBV6-5 TRBD1 CASSHTGGGNQPQHF TGTGCCAGCAGTCACACAGGGGGCGGCAATCAGCCCCAGCATTTT
- TRBJ1-2 TRBV18 - CASSPPVEALTNYGYTF TGTGCCAGCTCACCACCGGTGGAGGCCCTGACAAACTATGGCTACACCTTC
once TRBJ1-6 TRBV5-5 - CASSSGDSGNSPLHF TGTGCCAGCAGCAGTGGAGACAGTGGAAATTCACCCCTCCACTTT
once TRBJ2-7 TRBV5-8 - CASSLWTRNHGGVYPYEQYF TGTGCCAGCAGCTTGTGGACCCGTAACCATGGAGGGGTTTACCCCTACGAGCAGTACTTC
- TRBJ1-2 TRBV19 TRBD1 CASWDRFNYGYTF TGTGCCAGTTGGGACAGGTTTAACTATGGCTACACCTTC
- TRBJ1-2 TRBV11-2 TRBD1 CASSQRGSDGTGTYGYTF TGTGCCAGCAGTCAGAGGGGGTCAGACGGGACAGGAACTTATGGCTACACCTTC
- TRBJ1-5 TRBV6-6 TRBD1 CASSYRRQGGNQPQHF TGTGCCAGCAGTTACCGCCGACAGGGGGGAAATCAGCCCCAGCATTTT
- TRBJ1-4 TRBV5-4 - CASSTEGRGGDNEKLFF TGTGCCAGCAGCACGGAGGGTCGTGGGGGGGATAATGAAAAACTGTTTTTT
- TRBJ2-5 TRBV5-1 TRBD2 CASTFGGTRETQYF TGCGCCAGCACCTTCGGGGGGACGCGAGAGACCCAGTACTTC
- TRBJ1-2 TRBV6-1 - CASSPRGGANYGYTF TGTGCCAGCAGTCCCCGAGGGGGGGCTAACTATGGCTACACCTTC
once TRBJ2-7 TRBV4-2 TRBD2 CASSQALAGVSYEQYF TGTGCCAGCAGCCAAGCGCTAGCGGGGGTCTCCTACGAGCAGTACTTC
- TRBJ2-3 TRBV18 TRBD2 CASSPELAGDTDTQYF TGTGCCAGCTCACCCGAACTAGCGGGGGATACAGATACGCAGTATTTT
- TRBJ2-7 TRBV30 - CAWSVRGRPPYEQYF TGTGCCTGGAGTGTACGAGGGCGCCCCCCCTACGAGCAGTACTTC
- TRBJ1-5 TRBV4-2 - CASSQDIVMGQSNQPQHF TGTGCCAGCAGCCAAGATATCGTGATGGGGCAGAGCAATCAGCCCCAGCATTTT